The T cell receptor (beta chain) under discussion was sequenced for a study of blood T cell repertoires in COVID-19. The wider study: Sites across the United States, Italy and Spain contributed samples from acute and convalescent COVID-19.

A remark on this clone: The same CDR3 also results from other DNA sequences found in this sample.

V lost 5 bases, J lost 4 bases, and 3 bases stayed unmatched. CDR1 is MNHEY, CDR2 SMNVEV, per germline (reference sequence). The CDR3 is 15 amino acids. Original data processing: Using reference gene primer amplification, nucleated cell counts were estimated. Some clones are missing from TCRdb's copy, which holds only in-frame ones; the method was immunoSEQ multiplex PCR. V, J and clone size are those of that table, while D and trimming were read from the DNA. The sample shows about 420,000 clones, roughly 90% of them seen only once. The V and J genes are TRBV27 and TRBJ2-2, with 11 bases that match TRBD1. Sequenced material: peripheral blood. The receptor was isolated from a young man with COVID-19, enrolled during active disease. Here the CDR3 reads CASSLDRGLTGELFF. The CDR3 DNA sequence: TGTGCCAGCAGTCTGGACAGGGGGCTCACCGGGGAGCTGTTTTTT.